These 13 T cell receptor beta chains were sequenced from one sample in a study of blood T cell repertoires in COVID-19. Measured with immunoSEQ multiplex PCR; TCRdb has only the in-frame clones, and not every one. The sample has about 320,000 clones, 85% seen once. Sequenced material: peripheral blood. The receptor set was obtained from a human donor in a cohort sampled during active COVID-19.

The rearrangement links TRBV5-1 to TRBJ2-7; a possible D gene is TRBD1 (5 bases). Trimming removed 0 bases from V and 0 bases from J, with 10 bases in between. The germline V gene encodes CDR1 SGHRS and CDR2 YFSETQ. There are 15 residues in the CDR3. For the CDR3, the DNA is TGCGCCAGCAGCTTGGAGGGGCCACTCTCCTACGAGCAGTACTTC. It encodes CASSLEGPLSYEQYF.

To note about this clone: Other nucleotide sequences in the sample specify the same CDR3. The genes are TRBV11-2 and TRBJ2-2; D remains unclear. The CDR3 has 14 amino acids. V was trimmed by 4 bases and J by 1 base, leaving 7 bases between them. Germline CDR1 reads SGHAT; CDR2 reads FQNNGV. The CDR3 loop reads CASSSRQNTGELFF. The CDR3 DNA reads as TGTGCCAGCAGCTCGAGACAGAACACCGGGGAGCTGTTTTTT.

The V call is TRBV10-3, the J call TRBJ1-2; D is unresolved. CDR1 and CDR2 from the germline V gene are ENHRY and SYGVKD. The CDR3 runs to 13 residues. V lost 10 bases to trimming and J lost 8 bases, with 20 bases between them. Written as DNA, the CDR3 is TGTGCCACTCAGGAGCTCTTTGCGGGCGGCTACACCTTC. It yields the protein CATQELFAGGYTF.

This clone occurred once. Different DNA sequences within this sample yield the same CDR3. CDR3 sequence: CASSGTGGNQPQHF. CDR3 in DNA: TGTGCCAGTTCTGGGACGGGAGGGAATCAGCCCCAGCATTTT. The V call is TRBV19, the J call TRBJ1-5, with D maybe TRBD1 (5 bases). In germline, CDR1 is LNHDA, CDR2 SQIVND (reference sequence). This CDR3 is built from 14 residues. Deletions cut 8 bases from V and 4 bases from J, with 15 bases between.

V is TRBV30 and J is TRBJ1-1; D is undetermined. The CDR3 spans 14 residues. The V gene's germline CDR1 is GTSNPN and CDR2 SVGIG (reference sequence). Trimming removed 4 bases from V and 0 bases from J, with 12 bases in between. DNA of the CDR3: TGTGCCTGGATTCTATCTGCGGTGAACACTGAAGCTTTCTTT. Translated, it gives CAWILSAVNTEAFF.

A few counts support this clone. The J gene is TRBJ1-2, the V gene TRBV24-1; the match to TRBD1 covers 12 bases. There are 19 residues in the CDR3. The germline V gene encodes CDR1 KGHDR and CDR2 SFDVKD. The J segment lost 4 bases and the V segment lost 3 bases, leaving 14 bases of the junction unmatched. CDR3 sequence: CATSDGPGQGALGPYGYTF. DNA for the CDR3: TGTGCCACCAGTGATGGCCCGGGACAGGGGGCGCTTGGCCCCTATGGCTACACCTTC.

This clone was detected only a few times. The chain combines TRBV12-3 or TRBV12-4 with TRBJ1-1; D uncertain. There are 11 residues in the CDR3. Deletions cut 3 bases from V and 8 bases from J, with 7 bases between. The CDR3 protein is CASSLWHEAFF. As DNA, the CDR3 is TGTGCCAGCAGTTTGTGGCACGAAGCTTTCTTT.

The J gene is TRBJ1-2, the V gene TRBV9; TRBD1 might be the D (5 bases). The CDR3 length is 15 residues. Germline CDR1 and CDR2: SGDLS and YYNGEE. V was cut by 6 bases and J by 0 bases, with 15 bases left in between. CDR3 DNA sequence: TGTGCCAGCACCCCCTGGGCAGGGCCTAACTATGGCTACACCTTC. As protein: CASTPWAGPNYGYTF. The full variable domain, its missing parts supplied by reference TRBV9 and TRBJ1-2, is DSGVTQTPKHLITATGQRVTLRCSPRSGDLSVYWYQQSLDQGLQFLIQYYNGEERAKGNILERFSAQQFPDLHSELNLSSLELGDSALYFCASTPWAGPNYGYTFGSGTRLTVV.

The genes are TRBV5-1 and TRBJ1-2; TRBD1 matches 8 bases. The CDR3 runs to 12 residues. Germline V gene sequence: CDR1 SGHRS, CDR2 YFSETQ. V shed 2 bases and J 8 bases; nucleotides not matched to a gene: 2. CDR3 sequence (DNA): TGCGCCAGCAGCTTACGACAGGGGGGCTACACCTTC. Amino acids: CASSLRQGGYTF.

V and J are TRBV23-1 and TRBJ1-6; the D is unclear. TRBV23-1 is identified as an open reading frame with a role that is uncertain. The CDR3 runs 17 residues. Trimming removed 4 bases at V and 0 bases at J, with 13 bases between. CDR3 region: CASSRRCQDSYNSPLHF. CDR3 DNA: TGCGCCAGCAGTCGGCGCTGTCAGGACTCCTATAATTCACCCCTCCACTTT.

The V and J genes are TRBV14 and TRBJ2-2; D call uncertain. The V end lost 2 bases, the J end lost 1 base, and 2 bases lay between the germline ends. The CDR3 spans 13 residues. Per the germline V gene, CDR1 is SGHDN and CDR2 is FVKESK. The CDR3 sequence is CASSQRNTGELFF. In DNA form, the CDR3 reads TGTGCCAGCAGCCAACGGAACACCGGGGAGCTGTTTTTT.

The rearrangement joins TRBV2 to TRBJ1-6, with D tentatively TRBD1 (6 bases). CDR1 SNHLY and CDR2 FYNNEI come from the germline V gene. The CDR3 totals 14 residues. Trimming shortened V by 7 bases and J by 6 bases, and 13 bases separated the two germline ends. CDR3 coding DNA: TGTGCCAGCACTACCGGACAGATTAATTCACCCCTCCACTTT. Its protein product is CASTTGQINSPLHF.

V is TRBV6-5 and J is TRBJ1-6, with a tentative D call TRBD1 (5 bases). The CDR3 sequence is 15 residues long. The V end lost 10 bases, the J end lost 10 bases, and 23 bases lay between the germline ends. Germline V lookup: CDR1 MNHEY, CDR2 SVGAGI. DNA of the CDR3: TGTGCCACTCACGGCAGGGTCGGAGTGGGATCACCCCTCCACTTT. It translates to CATHGRVGVGSPLHF.